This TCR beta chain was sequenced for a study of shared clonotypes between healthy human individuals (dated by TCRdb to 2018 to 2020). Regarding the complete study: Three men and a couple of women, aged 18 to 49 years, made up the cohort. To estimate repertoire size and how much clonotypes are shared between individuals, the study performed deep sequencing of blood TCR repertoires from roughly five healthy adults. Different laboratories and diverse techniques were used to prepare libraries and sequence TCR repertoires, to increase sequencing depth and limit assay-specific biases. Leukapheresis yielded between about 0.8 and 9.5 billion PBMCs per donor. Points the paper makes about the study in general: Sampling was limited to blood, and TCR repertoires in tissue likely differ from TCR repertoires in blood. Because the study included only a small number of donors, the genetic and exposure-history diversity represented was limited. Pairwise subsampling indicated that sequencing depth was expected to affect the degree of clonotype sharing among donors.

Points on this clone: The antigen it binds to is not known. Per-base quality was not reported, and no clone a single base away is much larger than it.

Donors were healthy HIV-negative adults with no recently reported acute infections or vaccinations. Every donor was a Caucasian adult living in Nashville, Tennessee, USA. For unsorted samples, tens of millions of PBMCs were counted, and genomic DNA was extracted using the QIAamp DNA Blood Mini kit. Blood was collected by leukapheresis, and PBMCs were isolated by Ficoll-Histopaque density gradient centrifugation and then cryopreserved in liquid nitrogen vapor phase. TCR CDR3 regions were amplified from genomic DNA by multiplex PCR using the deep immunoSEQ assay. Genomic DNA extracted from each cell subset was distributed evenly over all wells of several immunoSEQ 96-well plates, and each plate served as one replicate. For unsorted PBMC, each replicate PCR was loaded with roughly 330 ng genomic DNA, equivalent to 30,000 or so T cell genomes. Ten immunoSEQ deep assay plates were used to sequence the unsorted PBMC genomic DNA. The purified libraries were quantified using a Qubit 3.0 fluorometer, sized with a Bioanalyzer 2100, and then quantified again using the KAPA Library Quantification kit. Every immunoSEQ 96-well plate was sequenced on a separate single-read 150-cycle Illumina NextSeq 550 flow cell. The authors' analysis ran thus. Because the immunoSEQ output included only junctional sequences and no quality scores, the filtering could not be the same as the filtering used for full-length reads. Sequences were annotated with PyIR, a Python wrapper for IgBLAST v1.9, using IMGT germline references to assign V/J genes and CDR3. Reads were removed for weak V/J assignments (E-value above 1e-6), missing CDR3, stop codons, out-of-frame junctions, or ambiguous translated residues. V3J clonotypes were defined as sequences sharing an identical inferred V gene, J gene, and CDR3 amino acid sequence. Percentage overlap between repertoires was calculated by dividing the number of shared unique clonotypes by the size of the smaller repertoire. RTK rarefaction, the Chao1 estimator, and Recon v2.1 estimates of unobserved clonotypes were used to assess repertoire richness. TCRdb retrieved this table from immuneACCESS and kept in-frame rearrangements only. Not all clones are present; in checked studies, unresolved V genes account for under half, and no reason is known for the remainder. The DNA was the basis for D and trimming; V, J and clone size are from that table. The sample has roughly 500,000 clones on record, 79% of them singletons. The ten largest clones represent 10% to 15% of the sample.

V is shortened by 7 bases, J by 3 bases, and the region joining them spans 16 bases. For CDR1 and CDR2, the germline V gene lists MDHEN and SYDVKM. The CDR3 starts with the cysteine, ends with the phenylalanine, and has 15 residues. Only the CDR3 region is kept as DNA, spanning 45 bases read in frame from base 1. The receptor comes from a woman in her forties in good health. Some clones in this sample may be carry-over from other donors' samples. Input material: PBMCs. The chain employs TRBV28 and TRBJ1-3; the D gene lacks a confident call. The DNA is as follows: TGTGCCAGCACATCGGTCCCCCGGGGTGGAAACACCATATATTTT. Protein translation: CASTSVPRGGNTIYF.